These 23 T cell receptor beta chains share one sample of origin, sequenced in a study of T cell responses to AZD1222 COVID-19 vaccine. Generated by immunoSEQ multiplex PCR, the TCRdb table keeps only in-frame clones and is missing some. The table includes some 130,000 clones, roughly 91% detected once. The starting material was peripheral blood, obtained on day 0 of AZD1222 vaccination. The receptors shown here come from an adult in good health.

The V gene is TRBV30, the J gene TRBJ2-1; D is ambiguous. CDR1 and CDR2 from the germline V gene are GTSNPN and SVGIG (reference sequence). This CDR3 has 13 amino acids. The V and J ends lost 2 bases and 15 bases respectively, with 20 bases between them. The CDR3 spells CAWSLAPARPVFF. CDR3 DNA: TGTGCCTGGAGTCTCGCCCCCGCTAGGCCGGTGTTCTTC.

The chain carries TRBV5-1 and TRBJ2-7, with 9 bases fitting TRBD1. Germline-derived CDR1 and CDR2 are SGHRS and YFSETQ. The CDR3 length is 15 residues. V was clipped by 1 base and J by 3 bases; unmatched bases: 5. The DNA of the CDR3 is TGCGCCAGCAGCTTGCCACCGGGACAGGGCTACGAGCAGTACTTC. Translated, it gives CASSLPPGQGYEQYF.

The chain combines TRBV6-5 with TRBJ2-3; D is possibly TRBD2 (6 bases). The V end lost 8 bases, the J end lost 6 bases, and 12 bases lay between the germline ends. The CDR3 covers 12 residues. Per germline, CDR1 MNHEY and CDR2 SVGAGI. The CDR3: CASFNGGDTQYF. The CDR3 nucleotides are TGTGCCAGCTTCAATGGGGGGGATACGCAGTATTTT.

This chain links TRBV11-2 with TRBJ2-2; 9 bases line up with TRBD2. The CDR3 runs 17 residues. With V trimmed by 4 bases and J by 0 bases, 6 bases remained unmatched. Germline V lookup: CDR1 SGHAT, CDR2 FQNNGV. Here the CDR3 reads CASSSLGGGANTGELFF. CDR3 DNA sequence: TGTGCCAGCAGCTCCCTCGGCGGGGGGGCGAACACCGGGGAGCTGTTTTTT.

The chain employs TRBV5-5 and TRBJ1-3; possible D gene TRBD1, 5 bases. The CDR3 is 15 amino acids. Trimming took 2 bases from V and 0 from J, leaving 9 bases between them. The V gene's germline CDR1 is SGHKS and CDR2 YYEKEE (reference sequence). CDR3 residues: CASSLQESSGNTIYF. CDR3 DNA: TGTGCCAGCAGCTTACAGGAGAGCTCTGGAAACACCATATATTTT.

This chain connects TRBV30 to TRBJ2-7, with D possibly matching TRBD2 (5 bases). CDR3 length: 12 amino acids. V lost 0 bases to trimming and J lost 5 bases, with 8 bases between them. Germline assignment: CDR1 GTSNPN and CDR2 SVGIG (reference sequence). CDR3 DNA: TGTGCCTGGAGTGTGTCCGGGAACGAGCAGTACTTC. Its translation is CAWSVSGNEQYF.

The rearrangement joins TRBV5-1 to TRBJ1-1; D is ambiguous. In germline, CDR1 is SGHRS, CDR2 YFSETQ. Trimming took off 0 bases at V and 5 bases at J, with 23 bases between the two ends. The length of the CDR3 is 18 residues. CDR3 loop: CASSLEPGGPTSRTEAFF. In DNA, the CDR3 is TGCGCCAGCAGCTTGGAGCCCGGTGGGCCCACCTCCCGGACTGAAGCTTTCTTT.

The rearrangement joins TRBV5-8 to TRBJ1-1, with D maybe TRBD1 (5 bases). The germline V gene has CDR1 SGHTS and CDR2 YDEGEE. The CDR3 spans 13 residues. V was shortened by 5 bases and J by 6 bases, with 14 bases between the two germline ends. The CDR3 region is CASSAQGAPEAFF. CDR3 bases: TGTGCCAGCAGTGCCCAGGGAGCCCCTGAAGCTTTCTTT.

This chain connects TRBV14 to TRBJ1-1; TRBD1 matches 8 bases. The CDR3 covers 18 residues. With V trimmed by 3 bases and J by 5 bases, 17 bases remained unmatched. Looked up from germline, CDR1 is SGHDN and CDR2 is FVKESK. The CDR3 nucleotides are TGTGCCAGCAGCCACGTTCCGATGACAGGGGCCTCCGGGACTGAAGCTTTCTTT. Its translation is CASSHVPMTGASGTEAFF.

V usage is TRBV27 and J usage is TRBJ1-6; tentatively, D is TRBD1 (5 bases). The V gene's germline CDR1 is MNHEY and CDR2 SMNVEV (reference sequence). This CDR3 is 14 amino acids long. Trimming shortened V by 1 base and J by 7 bases, and 8 bases separated the two germline ends. DNA of the CDR3: TGTGCCAGCAGTTTATTGCGGGACAATTCACCCCTCCACTTT. The encoded protein is CASSLLRDNSPLHF.

This sequence joins TRBV6-2 or TRBV6-3 and TRBJ1-1; D is unclear. Between the trimmed V and J ends, which lost 3 bases and 3 bases, there was a span of 11 bases. CDR3 size: 14 residues. Germline V gene sequence: CDR1 MNHEY, CDR2 SVGEGT. Here the CDR3 reads CASSYLLSDTEAFF. The CDR3 DNA reads TGTGCCAGCAGTTATTTGCTCAGTGACACTGAAGCTTTCTTT.

The chain joins TRBV6-5 to TRBJ1-2, with D tentatively TRBD1 (5 bases). CDR1 is MNHEY, CDR2 SVGAGI, per germline. The CDR3 spans 15 residues. V was shortened by 0 bases and J by 4 bases, with 12 bases between the two germline ends. CDR3 loop: CASSYSSQGGYGYTF. For the CDR3, the DNA is TGTGCCAGCAGTTACTCGAGTCAGGGAGGCTATGGCTACACCTTC.

J is TRBJ1-1 and V is TRBV19, with 8 bases lining up with TRBD1. The trim removed 6 bases at V and 5 bases at J, leaving 8 bases unmatched. The CDR3 spans 14 residues. Germline CDR1 and CDR2: LNHDA and SQIVND (reference sequence). CDR3 nucleotides: TGTGCCAGTAGCCTGACAGGGGTGTGGACTGAAGCTTTCTTT. This sequence encodes CASSLTGVWTEAFF.

V usage is TRBV2 and J usage is TRBJ1-2, with a weak D call TRBD1 (5 bases). Germline CDR1 reads SNHLY; CDR2 reads FYNNEI. The germline V and J ends were trimmed by 5 bases and 4 bases, with 8 bases remaining between them. CDR3 size: 12 residues. The CDR3 here is CASSRGGYGYTF. The CDR3 DNA is TGTGCCAGCAGTCGGGGGGGCTATGGCTACACCTTC.

The rearrangement links TRBV2 to TRBJ1-3; D is uncertain. This CDR3 contains 13 residues. CDR1 SNHLY and CDR2 FYNNEI come from the germline V gene. Trimming stripped 3 bases from V and 3 bases from J, with 6 bases between. The CDR3 here is CASSDGGGNTIYF. CDR3 in DNA: TGTGCCAGCAGTGACGGTGGTGGAAACACCATATATTTT.

This sequence joins TRBV28 and TRBJ2-1; the match to TRBD2 covers 11 bases. CDR3 size: 23 residues. Trimming removed 6 bases from V and 0 bases from J; junction bases left unmatched: 25. Germline CDR1 MDHEN, CDR2 SYDVKM. The CDR3 loop reads CASRTSWLAGGPNEDTSYNEQFF. The DNA of the CDR3 is TGTGCCAGCAGGACGAGTTGGCTAGCGGGGGGACCTAACGAAGATACCTCCTACAATGAGCAGTTCTTC. The entire variable domain, with the rest obtained from reference TRBV28 and TRBJ2-1, is as follows: DVKVTQSSRYLVKRTGEKVFLECVQDMDHENMFWYRQDPGLGLRLIYFSYDVKMKEKGDIPEGYSVSREKKERFSLILESASTNQTSMYLCASRTSWLAGGPNEDTSYNEQFFGPGTRLTVL.

The CDR3 sequence: CASSLAGASGGAGETQYF. The CDR3 bases are TGTGCCAGCAGCTTGGCCGGCGCTAGCGGGGGGGCCGGAGAGACCCAGTACTTC. The chain uses TRBV5-6 and TRBJ2-5; 12 bases agree with TRBD2. The J segment lost 4 bases and the V segment lost 0 bases, leaving 10 bases of the junction unmatched. Germline CDR1 reads SGHDT; CDR2 reads YYEEEE. The CDR3 runs to 18 residues.

CDR3 bases: TGCAGCGTTGAAGGTGGCAGGGGACAAGAGACCCAGTACTTC. Translating it yields CSVEGGRGQETQYF. The chain has TRBV29-1 and TRBJ2-5, with a tentative D call TRBD1 (6 bases). The germline CDR1 and CDR2 sequences are SQVTM and ANQGSEA. The V end lost 1 base, the J end lost 2 bases, and 11 bases lay between the germline ends. CDR3 length equals 14 residues.

The chain couples TRBV11-2 to TRBJ1-1, with TRBD1 matching over 7 bases. J lost 3 bases, V lost 3 bases, and 4 bases had no gene match. Germline V gene lookup returns CDR1 SGHAT and CDR2 FQNNGV. The CDR3 runs 14 residues. CDR3 loop: CASSFDRVDTEAFF. The DNA of the CDR3 is TGTGCCAGCAGCTTCGACAGGGTTGACACTGAAGCTTTCTTT.

This chain links TRBV7-5 with TRBJ1-2. TRBV7-5 is termed a pseudogene. The CDR3 spans 11 residues. The CDR3 DNA follows: TGTGCCAGAAGCTTAGTAAGGGGCTACACCTTC. Protein: CARSLVRGYTF.

This clone appeared a single time. Written as DNA, the CDR3 is TGTGCCAGCAGCTTAAGGGATCGGACCTCCAATCAGCCCCAGCATTTT. Amino acid sequence: CASSLRDRTSNQPQHF. This chain links TRBV11-2 with TRBJ1-5; no clear D gene. CDR1 is SGHAT and CDR2 is FQNNGV in the germline V gene. Trimming took off 2 bases at V and 3 bases at J, with 14 bases between the two ends. The CDR3 spans 16 residues.

A single count supports this clone. The rearrangement links TRBV6-1 to TRBJ1-4; tentatively, D is TRBD1 (5 bases). The CDR3 runs to 13 residues. CDR1 is MNHNS and CDR2 is SASEGT in the germline V gene. V dropped 5 bases and J dropped 7 bases, with 11 bases sitting between them. The CDR3 loop reads CASSYRTPEKLFF. CDR3 nucleotide sequence: TGTGCCAGCAGTTATAGGACACCTGAAAAACTGTTTTTT.

The rearrangement links TRBV4-2 to TRBJ1-1; tentatively, D is TRBD1 (5 bases). The CDR3 spans 13 residues. Between the trimmed V and J ends, which lost 7 bases and 9 bases, there was a span of 18 bases. CDR1 and CDR2 from the germline V gene are LGHNA and YNFKEQ. The chain's CDR3 is CASTAGTVDKAFF. The CDR3, as DNA: TGTGCCAGCACCGCCGGGACGGTCGATAAAGCTTTCTTT.